The 31 T cell receptor beta chains reported below all come from one sample, sequenced in a study of tissue T cells after allogeneic stem cell transplantation. The time point was: mouse harvest day 14 after allogeneic transplant. The graft held 10^6 splenic CD5+ T cells and 10^7 T-cell-depleted bone marrow cells. Libraries were prepared by immunoSEQ multiplex PCR; TCRdb keeps only in-frame clonotypes and omits some of them. The table lists 8,500 to 10,000 clones, 36% of them singletons. Sequencing used skin. These receptors came from a female BALB/c mouse given C57BL/6 T cells with graft-versus-host disease after an allogeneic hematopoietic cell transplant.

A remark on this clone: Here the gene names and germline are mouse. With the read ending 1 residue before the CDR3 end, the germline J gene is used to fill in that end. The J gene is TRBJ1-6, the V gene TRBV13-1; D is possibly TRBD1 (5 bases). TRBJ1-6 is an ORF; its function is uncertain. Trimming removed 3 bases from V and 7 bases from J, with 8 bases in between. The CDR3 loop spans 13 amino acids. Germline loops: CDR1 NSHNY, CDR2 SYGAGN. The CDR3 loop reads CASSGRDNSPLYF. CDR3 DNA, as far as it was read: TGTGCCAGCAGTGGCAGGGACAATTCGCCCCTCTAC.

As for this clone: The gene names here belong to mouse. The observed sequence ends 1 residue before the CDR3 terminus, with the missing tail filled in from the germline J gene. The chain carries TRBV13-2 and TRBJ1-3; no firm D call. Germline V gene lookup returns CDR1 NNHNN and CDR2 SYGAGS (reference sequence). The V end lost 0 bases, the J end lost 0 bases, and 10 bases lay between the germline ends. The CDR3 has 16 amino acids. CDR3 amino acids: CASGDAGANSGNTLYF. The CDR3 bases that were read are TGTGCCAGCGGTGATGCAGGAGCAAATTCTGGAAATACGCTCTAT.

Concerning this clone: The germline and genes are mouse ones. The read terminates 1 residue ahead of where the CDR3 ends, so the germline J gene completes it. Other DNA sequences from this sample encode an identical CDR3 as well. The rearrangement uses TRBV26 and TRBJ2-1; D may be TRBD1 (8 bases). The V end lost 3 bases, the J end lost 7 bases, and 10 bases lay between the germline ends. Germline lookup yields CDR1 KGHPV and CDR2 FQNQEV (reference sequence). The length of the CDR3 is 13 residues. The DNA read from the CDR3 is TGTGCCAGCAGTCTACAGGGGGGGGCTGAGCAGTTC. It specifies CASSLQGGAEQF. The complete CDR3 sequence is CASSLQGGAEQFF.

In regard to this clone: Gene names are mouse gene names. The read terminates 1 residue ahead of where the CDR3 ends, so the germline J gene completes it. The chain uses TRBV26 and TRBJ2-2, with D hard to call. The CDR3 has 11 residues. CDR1 and CDR2 from the germline V gene are KGHPV and FQNQEV (reference sequence). With 6 bases removed from V and 1 base from J, the gap between germline ends came to 0 bases. CDR3 amino acids: CASRNTGQLYF. The CDR3 DNA, read in part, is TGTGCCAGCAGAAACACCGGGCAGCTCTAC.

With regard to this clone: Gene names denote mouse genes. The sequence runs out 1 residue before the end of the CDR3; the remainder is reconstructed from the germline J gene. The chain couples TRBV4 to TRBJ2-5; TRBD2 agrees at 10 bases. The germline gives CDR1 LGHDT, CDR2 YNNKQL (reference sequence). There are 15 residues in the CDR3. V was clipped by 4 bases and J by 3 bases; unmatched bases: 4. CDR3 DNA, as far as it was read: TGTGCCAGCAGCTTTGACTGGGGGGCGCAAGACACCCAGTAC. Protein: CASSFDWGAQDTQY. The whole CDR3 region reads CASSFDWGAQDTQYF.

This clone was detected a few times. All gene names here are mouse names. The read falls 1 residue short of the CDR3 end, and the missing part is taken from the germline J gene. V is TRBV26 and J is TRBJ2-4; the D is unclear. V gave up 4 bases and J gave up 6 bases, with 8 bases separating them. The CDR3 has 12 amino acids. Germline lookup yields CDR1 KGHPV and CDR2 FQNQEV (reference sequence). The CDR3 sequence is CASSPGGNTLYF. CDR3 DNA (partial): TGTGCCAGCAGTCCAGGAGGGAACACCTTGTAC.

By proportion, this clone is medium-sized. The gene names given are mouse names. The CDR3 end lies 1 residue beyond the end of the read and is filled in from the germline J gene. The rearrangement joins TRBV26 to TRBJ1-2; D is perhaps TRBD1 (6 bases). The CDR3 spans 13 residues. Germline V gene lookup returns CDR1 KGHPV and CDR2 FQNQEV (reference sequence). The ends were cut back, 3 bases at V and 5 bases at J, with 10 bases in the middle. The CDR3: CASSLGGRSDYTF. The covered CDR3 bases are TGTGCCAGCAGTCTAGGGGGTCGGTCCGACTACACC. Full variable domain (remainder filled in from reference TRBV26 and TRBJ1-2): NSKVIQTPRYLVKGQGQKAKMRCIPEKGHPVVFWYQQNKNNEFKFLINFQNQEVLQQIDMTEKRFSAECPSNSPCSLEIQSSEAGDSALYLCASSLGGRSDYTFGSGTRLLVI.

In regard to this clone: Genes and germline are mouse. The read is 1 residue too short to cover the CDR3 end, so that end is filled in from the germline J gene. The same CDR3 also results from other DNA sequences found in this sample. The V call is TRBV26, the J call TRBJ1-1; D may be TRBD1 (5 bases). The V gene lost 6 bases and the J gene lost 0 bases, with 8 bases spanning the gap. This CDR3 contains 13 residues. CDR1 is KGHPV, CDR2 FQNQEV, per germline (reference sequence). CDR3 DNA (partial): TGTGCCAGCAGCCCAGGGTCAAACACAGAAGTCTTC. It encodes CASSPGSNTEVF. The complete CDR3 reads CASSPGSNTEVFF. Combining the CDR3 with reference TRBV26 and TRBJ1-1 gives the whole variable domain NSKVIQTPRYLVKGQGQKAKMRCIPEKGHPVVFWYQQNKNNEFKFLINFQNQEVLQQIDMTEKRFSAECPSNSPCSLEIQSSEAGDSALYLCASSPGSNTEVFFGKGTRLTVV.

Of note for this clone: The gene names given are mouse names. The observed sequence ends 1 residue before the CDR3 terminus, with the missing tail filled in from the germline J gene. The V call is TRBV26, the J call TRBJ2-7, with D perhaps matching TRBD1 (6 bases). V lost 6 bases to trimming and J lost 3 bases, with 15 bases between them. This CDR3 is built from 14 residues. Germline CDR1 is KGHPV and CDR2 is FQNQEV (reference sequence). The CDR3 spells CASSTGTPLYEQYF. The CDR3 DNA, read in part, is TGTGCCAGCAGCACCGGGACACCACTCTATGAACAGTAC.

Notes on this clone: Here the gene names and germline are mouse. The read ends 1 residue early relative to the CDR3; the germline J gene fills the gap. The chain employs TRBV24 and TRBJ1-3; D call uncertain. The germline V gene has CDR1 KGHTA and CDR2 FRNEEI. V was cut by 4 bases and J by 0 bases, with 4 bases left in between. CDR3 size: 13 residues. CDR3 DNA (partial): TGTGCCAGCAGTCCGGATTCTGGAAATACGCTCTAT. Translation: CASSPDSGNTLY. The whole CDR3 reads CASSPDSGNTLYF.

This clone was observed a few times. Gene names and germline refer to mouse. From the germline J gene comes the end of the CDR3, since the read stops 1 residue before it. The chain recombines TRBV13-2 with TRBJ1-3; possible D gene TRBD1, 5 bases. The germline V gene has CDR1 NNHNN and CDR2 SYGAGS (reference sequence). Trimming removed 2 bases at V and 2 bases at J, with 5 bases between. The CDR3 runs 13 residues. This CDR3 is CASGDRAGNTLYF. The part of the CDR3 DNA that was read is TGTGCCAGCGGTGACAGGGCTGGAAATACGCTCTAT.

About this clone itself: These gene names are mouse names. The missing CDR3 end, 1 residue past where the read stops, is filled in from the germline J gene. The chain has TRBV16 and TRBJ1-5; TRBD1 matches at 8 bases. The CDR3 has 15 amino acids. Germline V gene lookup returns CDR1 SGHSA and CDR2 FRNQAP. J gave up 2 bases and V 4 bases, and 4 bases lay outside the gene matches. The covered CDR3 bases are TGTGCAAGCAGCTCGACAGGGGAGGACAACCAGGCTCCGCTT. The encoded protein is CASSSTGEDNQAPL. The entire CDR3 protein reads CASSSTGEDNQAPLF.

With regard to this clone: Gene names and germline refer to mouse. The CDR3 end is not reached by the read, which stops 1 residue before it; the germline J gene fills it in. This chain uses TRBV13-2 with TRBJ2-4; 12 bases are a match to TRBD2. Germline trimming cut 3 bases from V and 0 bases from J; bases unmatched to any gene: 2. Germline CDR1 NNHNN, CDR2 SYGAGS (reference sequence). The length of the CDR3 is 16 residues. The CDR3 loop reads CASGVDWGGSQNTLYF. The CDR3 DNA, read in part, is TGTGCCAGCGGTGTGGACTGGGGGGGGAGTCAAAACACCTTGTAC.

This clone is categorized as medium-sized. The genes are named according to mouse. The read comes to an end 1 residue before the CDR3 does, leaving the germline J gene to fill in the end. The V call is TRBV1, the J call TRBJ2-3, with TRBD1 identical over 8 bases. The V gene's germline CDR1 is NSQYPW and CDR2 LRSPGD (reference sequence). V lost 3 bases to trimming and J lost 0 bases; unmatched junction nucleotides: 2. There are 15 residues in the CDR3. The chain's CDR3 is CTCSAQGASAETLYF. The DNA read from the CDR3 is TGCACCTGCAGTGCTCAGGGGGCAAGTGCAGAAACGCTGTAT.

To note about this clone: Gene names and germline refer to mouse. Read coverage stops 1 residue before the CDR3 terminus; the germline J gene supplies the remainder. J is TRBJ2-5 and V is TRBV26; 7 positions match TRBD1. Trimming took 2 bases from V and 4 from J; bases not matched to a gene: 0. CDR3 length equals 13 residues. CDR1 is KGHPV, CDR2 FQNQEV, per germline (reference sequence). Partial CDR3 DNA: TGTGCCAGCAGTCTGGACAGGGAAGACACCCAGTAC. It translates to CASSLDREDTQY. The whole CDR3 region reads CASSLDREDTQYF.

About this clone itself: Gene names denote mouse genes. Read sequence stops 1 residue before the CDR3 end, and the germline J gene provides the missing end. The V and J genes are TRBV23 and TRBJ2-3; TRBD1 was called by the table and not checked on the DNA. CDR1 is KGHTA and CDR2 is FQNQQP in the germline V gene. This CDR3 region has 15 residues. The CDR3 DNA, read in part, is TGCTCCAGCAGTCAAACAGGGGGCGGTGCAGAAACGCTGTAT. Protein sequence: CSSSQTGGGAETLY. From start to end, the CDR3 is CSSSQTGGGAETLYF. Using reference TRBV23 and TRBJ2-3 for the parts outside the CDR3, the full variable domain is DAAVTQKPRYLIKMKGQEAEMKCIPEKGHTAVFWYQQKQSKELKFLIYFQNQQPLDQIDMVKERFSAVCPSSSLCSLGIRTCEAEDSALYLCSSSQTGGGAETLYFGSGTRLTVL.

As for this clone: The germline and genes are mouse ones. The CDR3 end is not reached by the read, which stops 1 residue before it; the germline J gene fills it in. The chain has TRBV26 and TRBJ1-5; D gene ambiguous. CDR3 length: 13 residues. CDR1 is KGHPV, CDR2 FQNQEV, per germline (reference sequence). Trimming pared 4 bases from V and 1 base from J, leaving 5 bases between. The DNA read from the CDR3 is TGTGCCAGCAGTCGAGGGAACAACCAGGCTCCGCTT. This gives the protein CASSRGNNQAPL. The full CDR3 is CASSRGNNQAPLF.

This clone is medium-sized in the sample. Genes and germline come from the mouse. The CDR3 sequence is CTCSADAGYYAEQFF. The sequenced part of the CDR3 DNA is TGCACCTGCAGTGCAGATGCAGGGTACTATGCTGAGCAGTTC. V is TRBV1 and J is TRBJ2-1; D possibly corresponds to TRBD1 (5 bases). Read coverage stops 1 residue before the CDR3 terminus; the germline J gene supplies the remainder. The V gene lost 0 bases and the J gene lost 2 bases, with 8 bases spanning the gap. The CDR3 is made up of 15 amino acids. Germline CDR1 and CDR2: NSQYPW and LRSPGD (reference sequence).

This clone showed up just a few times. Genes and germline are mouse. Coverage ceases 1 residue before the CDR3 finishes, and the germline J gene fills in the end. The rearrangement uses TRBV13-1 and TRBJ2-4; 11 nucleotides align to TRBD2. The junction had 1 base not matched to a gene; V was cut back by 5 bases and J by 5 bases. From germline, CDR1 is NSHNY and CDR2 SYGAGN. This CDR3 has 13 amino acids. The CDR3: CASRGTGGNTLYF. CDR3 bases read: TGTGCCAGCAGGGGGACTGGGGGAAACACCTTGTAC.

Remarks on this clone: Mouse gene names and germline throughout. The read finishes 1 residue shy of the CDR3 end, and the germline J gene is used to complete it. The J gene is TRBJ2-2, the V gene TRBV31, with TRBD1 matching over 7 bases. The V gene end was trimmed by 3 bases and the J gene end by 0 bases; junction bases not matched to a gene: 1. Germline V gives CDR1 GKSSPN, CDR2 SITVG. The CDR3 has 14 residues. CDR3 residues: CAWRGQANTGQLYF. The CDR3 bases that were read are TGTGCCTGGAGAGGACAGGCAAACACCGGGCAGCTCTAC.

A word on this clone: Genes and germline are mouse. The read comes to an end 1 residue before the CDR3 does, leaving the germline J gene to fill in the end. The rearrangement links TRBV3 to TRBJ2-2, with 10 bases aligning to TRBD2. The CDR3 sequence is 15 residues long. Unmatched junction bases numbered 3, after V lost 4 bases and J lost 4 bases. The germline gives CDR1 SNHLY, CDR2 FYNGKV (reference sequence). CDR3 loop: CASSSRLGGTGQLYF. The CDR3 DNA, read in part, is TGTGCCAGCAGCTCCCGACTGGGGGGCACCGGGCAGCTCTAC.

This clone was observed a handful of times. Gene names and germline refer to mouse. CDR3 DNA (partial): TGTGCCAGCAGCCTCCGGGACTGGGGATATGAACAGTAC. It codes for CASSLRDWGYEQY. The entire CDR3 protein is CASSLRDWGYEQYF. The chain couples TRBV4 to TRBJ2-7; 10 nucleotides line up with TRBD2. The read ends 1 residue early relative to the CDR3; the germline J gene fills the gap. Germline V lookup: CDR1 LGHDT, CDR2 YNNKQL (reference sequence). CDR3 length: 14 residues. J lost 4 bases, V lost 5 bases, and 5 bases had no gene match.

Only a few counts were recorded for this clone. Germline and genes: mouse. This specimen includes other DNA sequences encoding the same CDR3. This CDR3 is CASSRQYNSPLYF. The covered CDR3 bases are TGTGCCAGCAGTCGACAATATAATTCGCCCCTCTAC. The chain has TRBV26 and TRBJ1-6; no reliable D call. The CDR3 end is not reached by the read, which stops 1 residue before it; the germline J gene fills it in. TRBJ1-6 is annotated as an ORF whose role is uncertain. V lost 4 bases and J lost 4, with 5 bases in between. Germline V gene data show CDR1 as KGHPV and CDR2 as FQNQEV (reference sequence). The CDR3 contains 13 residues.

With respect to this clone: Gene labels here are mouse ones. The CDR3 end is not reached by the read, which stops 1 residue before it; the germline J gene fills it in. The rearrangement joins TRBV19 to TRBJ1-6; D gene unclear. TRBJ1-6 qualifies as an ORF whose function is uncertain. V was cut by 5 bases and J by 3 bases, with 6 bases left in between. The CDR3 sequence is 13 residues long. Germline V gene lookup returns CDR1 FNHDT and CDR2 SITEND (reference sequence). The covered CDR3 bases are TGTGCCAGCAGGACAAACTATAATTCGCCCCTCTAC. It encodes CASRTNYNSPLY. The complete CDR3 protein is CASRTNYNSPLYF.

About this clone itself: The gene names given are mouse names. The read ends 1 residue shy of where the CDR3 ends; the end is completed using the germline J gene. The gene calls are TRBV31 and TRBJ1-3; D is uncertain. The CDR3 is 14 residues long. Germline V gives CDR1 GKSSPN, CDR2 SITVG. Trimming removed 0 bases from V and 0 bases from J, with 6 bases in between. The CDR3 sequence is CAWSLRNSGNTLYF. CDR3 bases read: TGTGCCTGGAGTCTCAGAAATTCTGGAAATACGCTCTAT.

Comment on this clone: Genes here carry mouse names. CDR3 sequence reads: CASGDAGFNQAPLF. Incomplete CDR3 DNA: TGTGCCAGCGGTGATGCAGGGTTCAACCAGGCTCCGCTT. This chain uses TRBV13-2 with TRBJ1-5; the D gene is possibly TRBD1 (5 bases). The missing CDR3 end, 1 residue past where the read stops, is filled in from the germline J gene. Per germline, CDR1 NNHNN and CDR2 SYGAGS (reference sequence). The germline V and J ends were trimmed by 0 bases and 3 bases, with 7 bases remaining between them. CDR3 length: 14 residues.

Concerning this clone: The germline and genes are mouse ones. The CDR3 end is not reached by the read, which stops 1 residue before it; the germline J gene fills it in. The chain has TRBV26 and TRBJ2-7; unclear D gene. The germline V and J ends were trimmed by 0 bases and 0 bases, with 9 bases remaining between them. This CDR3 region has 15 residues. CDR1 is KGHPV and CDR2 is FQNQEV in the germline V gene (reference sequence). The chain's CDR3 is CASSLSVQSSYEQYF. The sequenced part of the CDR3 DNA is TGTGCCAGCAGTCTGTCTGTACAGAGCTCCTATGAACAGTAC.

Comments on this clone: Mouse germline and gene names are used. The read gets to within 1 residue of the CDR3 end, and the germline J gene fills in the rest. V is TRBV3 and J is TRBJ2-1, with 8 bases matching TRBD1. This CDR3 is built from 14 residues. The trim removed 5 bases at V and 3 bases at J, leaving 3 bases unmatched. CDR1 SNHLY and CDR2 FYNGKV come from the germline V gene (reference sequence). This CDR3 is CASSQGQGYAEQFF. CDR3 DNA, as far as it was read: TGTGCCAGCAGCCAAGGACAGGGCTATGCTGAGCAGTTC.

This clone was picked up one time. Mouse gene names and germline throughout. The read ends 1 residue before the CDR3 terminus; that terminus is restored from the germline J gene. The gene calls are TRBV13-3 and TRBJ2-7; 7 nucleotides line up with TRBD1. The V gene's germline CDR1 is NNHDY and CDR2 SYVADS. The CDR3 is 12 amino acids. V was pared by 4 bases and J by 4 bases, with 2 bases of the junction left unmatched. CDR3 in amino acids: CASSNRGYEQYF. The CDR3 bases that were read are TGTGCCAGCAGTAACAGGGGTTATGAACAGTAC.

In regard to this clone: Mouse germline and gene names are used. The missing CDR3 end, 1 residue past where the read stops, is filled in from the germline J gene. The chain couples TRBV4 to TRBJ2-7, with 9 bases fitting TRBD1. The CDR3 contains 14 residues. J lost 4 bases, V lost 5 bases, and 6 bases had no gene match. Germline V gene data show CDR1 as LGHDT and CDR2 as YNNKQL (reference sequence). The CDR3 DNA, read in part, is TGTGCCAGCAGCCCCCGGGACAGGGAGTATGAACAGTAC. Amino acids: CASSPRDREYEQY. The whole CDR3 sequence is CASSPRDREYEQYF.

Worth noting for this clone: Genes here carry mouse names. The CDR3 goes on 1 residue after the read ends, and that part is filled in from the germline J gene. The chain combines TRBV23 with TRBJ2-5; the table's D call, TRBD1, has no DNA check behind it. This CDR3 contains 14 residues. CDR1 is KGHTA and CDR2 is FQNQQP in the germline V gene. CDR3 region: CSSSQSTGWDTQYF. The covered CDR3 bases are TGCTCCAGCAGTCAATCGACAGGGTGGGACACCCAGTAC.